These 23 T cell receptor beta chains originate from one sample sequenced in a study of blood T cell repertoires in COVID-19. Assay used: immunoSEQ multiplex PCR; TCRdb lists only in-frame clones, some missing. Seen here are roughly 50,000 clones, approximately 90% observed once, and the top ten hold 10% to 15%. Source material: peripheral blood. These receptor sequences come from a man older than 75 with acute or convalescent COVID-19.

V usage is TRBV6-5 and J usage is TRBJ2-5; D is ambiguous. With 2 bases removed from V and 1 base from J, the gap between germline ends came to 8 bases. The germline V gene encodes CDR1 MNHEY and CDR2 SVGAGI. The CDR3 has 14 residues. In DNA, the CDR3 is TGTGCCAGCAGTTACAACATCCTCCAAGAGACCCAGTACTTC. It translates to CASSYNILQETQYF.

J is TRBJ1-1 and V is TRBV15; the D is unclear. CDR1 is LNHNV, CDR2 YYDKDF, per germline (reference sequence). Trimming left V 0 bases short and J 4 bases short, with 9 bases between. The CDR3 has 14 residues. CDR3 sequence (DNA): TGTGCCACCAGCAGAGATACAGCGGTCACTGAAGCTTTCTTT. Encoded protein: CATSRDTAVTEAFF.

The rearrangement links TRBV9 to TRBJ1-5; 10 nucleotides line up with TRBD1. The CDR3 loop spans 15 amino acids. Germline assignment: CDR1 SGDLS and CDR2 YYNGEE. Unmatched junction bases numbered 2, after V lost 0 bases and J lost 5 bases. Here the CDR3 reads CASSVGTGGYQPQHF. Here the CDR3 DNA reads TGTGCCAGCAGCGTAGGGACAGGGGGATATCAGCCCCAGCATTTT.

The V gene is TRBV5-8, the J gene TRBJ1-2; TRBD1 matches at 8 bases. The germline CDR1 and CDR2 sequences are SGHTS and YDEGEE. V was pared by 4 bases and J by 7 bases, with 18 bases of the junction left unmatched. CDR3 length equals 17 residues. CDR3 loop: CASSPLLRTGKISGYTF. CDR3 nucleotides: TGTGCCAGCAGCCCCCTCCTCCGGACAGGGAAGATTAGTGGCTACACCTTC.

The chain has TRBV5-1 and TRBJ2-2; no clear D gene. This CDR3 spans 14 amino acids. The V and J ends lost 0 bases and 4 bases respectively, with 7 bases between them. Germline-derived CDR1 and CDR2 are SGHRS and YFSETQ. The CDR3 bases are TGCGCCAGCAGCTTGGCCCTCTTCACCGGGGAGCTGTTTTTT. It yields the protein CASSLALFTGELFF. The complete variable domain, with remaining parts taken from reference TRBV5-1 and TRBJ2-2, reads KAGVTQTPRYLIKTRGQQVTLSCSPISGHRSVSWYQQTPGQGLQFLFEYFSETQRNKGNFPGRFSGRQFSNSRSEMNVSTLELGDSALYLCASSLALFTGELFFGEGSRLTVL.

V gene TRBV9 combines with J gene TRBJ2-2, with 7 bases aligning to TRBD1. Germline lookup yields CDR1 SGDLS and CDR2 YYNGEE. This CDR3 comprises 13 residues. J was trimmed by 6 bases and V by 3 bases; bases with no gene match: 2. Here the CDR3 reads CASSAQGAGELFF. CDR3 bases: TGTGCCAGCAGCGCCCAGGGGGCCGGGGAGCTGTTTTTT.

The V gene is TRBV19, the J gene TRBJ2-5; D not certain. V was pared by 6 bases and J by 1 base, with 9 bases between. CDR1 and CDR2 (germline): LNHDA, SQIVND (reference sequence). The CDR3 totals 13 residues. The CDR3 loop is CASRRIPQETQYF. As DNA, the CDR3 is TGTGCCAGTAGGAGAATTCCCCAAGAGACCCAGTACTTC.

V is TRBV5-1 and J is TRBJ2-1; 14 bases match TRBD2. CDR3 size: 16 residues. Per germline, CDR1 SGHRS and CDR2 YFSETQ. V gave up 3 bases and J gave up 6 bases; unmatched junction bases: 5. CDR3 protein: CASSSTSGGVRNEQFF. CDR3 DNA sequence: TGCGCCAGCAGCTCGACTAGCGGGGGGGTCCGCAATGAGCAGTTCTTC.

J is TRBJ1-2 and V is TRBV19; D uncertain. Trimming pared 0 bases from V and 5 bases from J, leaving 7 bases between. From germline, CDR1 is LNHDA and CDR2 SQIVND (reference sequence). CDR3 length: 13 amino acids. Written as DNA, the CDR3 is TGTGCCAGTAGTATAGACTGGCAGTATGGCTACACCTTC. It encodes CASSIDWQYGYTF.

This chain connects TRBV19 to TRBJ2-3; D remains unclear. The CDR3 has 15 residues. V lost 0 bases and J 1 base, leaving 8 bases between the germline ends. CDR1 and CDR2 from the germline V gene are LNHDA and SQIVND (reference sequence). This CDR3 reads CASSIEFSGTDTQYF. The CDR3 region has the DNA TGTGCCAGTAGTATAGAGTTTAGTGGCACAGATACGCAGTATTTT.

This clone was counted a single time. J is TRBJ1-2 and V is TRBV27; 7 nucleotides align to TRBD1. Per germline, CDR1 MNHEY and CDR2 SMNVEV (reference sequence). This CDR3 spans 14 amino acids. V gave up 6 bases and J gave up 4 bases; unmatched junction bases: 8. The CDR3 spells CASSDRDVGYGYTF. The CDR3 DNA sequence: TGTGCCAGCAGCGACAGGGATGTTGGCTATGGCTACACCTTC.

This chain connects TRBV3-1 (or the pseudogene TRBV3-2) to TRBJ2-7; TRBD1 matches at 7 bases. Trimming removed 1 base from V and 4 bases from J; junction bases left unmatched: 10. CDR1 is LGHDT and CDR2 is YNNKEL in the germline V gene (reference sequence). The CDR3 is 16 residues long. The CDR3 DNA is TGTGCCAGCAGCCAAGTCACGACAGGGCCGGGGTACGAGCAGTACTTC. Amino acid sequence: CASSQVTTGPGYEQYF.

This sequence joins TRBV19 and TRBJ1-2, with TRBD1 matching 10 bases. The V gene's germline CDR1 is LNHDA and CDR2 SQIVND (reference sequence). Trimming removed 7 bases from V and 5 bases from J; junction bases left unmatched: 10. The CDR3 has 15 amino acids. The CDR3 region is CASTANRDRGYGYTF. CDR3 bases: TGTGCCAGTACCGCCAACCGGGACAGGGGATATGGCTACACCTTC.

The chain recombines TRBV5-1 with TRBJ1-2, with D tentatively TRBD1 (5 bases). CDR3 length equals 15 residues. Per germline, CDR1 SGHRS and CDR2 YFSETQ. Trimming removed 4 bases at V and 8 bases at J, with 21 bases between. The CDR3 protein is CASSQTGEITSGYTF. The CDR3 DNA follows: TGCGCCAGCAGCCAGACGGGGGAAATTACCTCGGGCTACACCTTC.

The genes are TRBV11-2 and TRBJ2-7; possibly TRBD2 for D (6 bases). Germline assignment: CDR1 SGHAT and CDR2 FQNNGV. The CDR3 loop spans 11 amino acids. Trimming stripped 5 bases from V and 12 bases from J, with 14 bases between. CDR3 residues: CASSEGQGGYF. CDR3 coding DNA: TGTGCCAGCAGCGAGGGCCAGGGAGGGTACTTC.

The rearrangement links TRBV5-1 to TRBJ2-2; 8 nucleotides match TRBD1. The V and J ends lost 4 bases and 4 bases, in that order; junction bases with no gene match: 6. The CDR3 totals 15 residues. Germline-derived CDR1 and CDR2 are SGHRS and YFSETQ. CDR3 protein: CASSDGTGVTGELFF. The DNA of the CDR3 is TGCGCCAGCAGCGACGGGACAGGTGTCACCGGGGAGCTGTTTTTT.

This rearrangement joins TRBV7-3 to TRBJ2-2; unclear D gene. This CDR3 comprises 13 residues. The germline gives CDR1 SGHTA, CDR2 FQGTGA. V was shortened by 4 bases and J by 7 bases, with 10 bases between the two germline ends. The DNA for the CDR3 is TGTGCCAGCAGCTCGCATGCCGGCGGGGAGCTGTTTTTT. This translates into CASSSHAGGELFF.

This chain uses TRBV23-1 with TRBJ2-4, with 9 bases fitting TRBD1. TRBV23-1 is assigned to the ORF class and has an uncertain function. Germline trimming cut 5 bases from V and 7 bases from J; bases unmatched to any gene: 6. The CDR3 consists of 14 residues. CDR3 coding DNA: TGCGCCAGCAGTTCGGACAGGGGTAGGAACATTCAGTACTTC. Its protein is CASSSDRGRNIQYF.

The chain combines TRBV19 with TRBJ1-5, with TRBD1 matching 7 bases. The V segment lost 9 bases and the J segment 4 bases; nucleotides outside the gene matches: 12. The CDR3 consists of 15 residues. CDR1 LNHDA and CDR2 SQIVND come from the germline V gene (reference sequence). The DNA for the CDR3 is TGTGCCAGCAAGATGGGGGGCAGGGGGAATCAGCCCCAGCATTTT. It translates to CASKMGGRGNQPQHF. The full variable domain, completed using reference TRBV19 and TRBJ1-5, is DGGITQSPKYLFRKEGQNVTLSCEQNLNHDAMYWYRQDPGQGLRLIYYSQIVNDFQKGDIAEGYSVSREKKESFPLTVTSAQKNPTAFYLCASKMGGRGNQPQHFGDGTRLSIL.

V gene TRBV6-2 or TRBV6-3 combines with J gene TRBJ1-1; tentatively, D is TRBD1 (6 bases). The CDR3 runs to 13 residues. Trimming stripped 2 bases from V and 4 bases from J, with 8 bases between. Germline assignment: CDR1 MNHEY and CDR2 SVGEGT. The CDR3 region is CASSYVGATEAFF. DNA for the CDR3: TGTGCCAGCAGTTACGTGGGGGCCACTGAAGCTTTCTTT.

The CDR3 is CASSLGWPTPYNEQFF. DNA of the CDR3: TGTGCCAGCAGCTTAGGTTGGCCCACCCCTTACAATGAGCAGTTCTTC. The V and J genes are TRBV11-2 and TRBJ2-1; D gene uncertain. CDR1 is SGHAT and CDR2 is FQNNGV in the germline V gene. The CDR3 runs to 16 residues. V lost 1 base, J lost 4 bases, and 14 bases lay in between.

V and J are TRBV9 and TRBJ2-1; 8 bases are shared with TRBD1. Trimming removed 2 bases from V and 8 bases from J; junction bases left unmatched: 6. The CDR3 consists of 14 residues. Germline CDR1 SGDLS, CDR2 YYNGEE. CDR3 in amino acids: CASSVRTGLDEQFF. The DNA for the CDR3 is TGTGCCAGCAGCGTCAGGACAGGGCTCGATGAGCAGTTCTTC.

The chain uses TRBV2 and TRBJ1-1; 7 bases line up with TRBD1. This CDR3 is built from 14 residues. Germline V gene lookup returns CDR1 SNHLY and CDR2 FYNNEI. V shed 8 bases and J 0 bases; nucleotides not matched to a gene: 6. This chain's CDR3 is CASGKGQLNTEAFF. CDR3 coding DNA: TGTGCCAGCGGAAAGGGACAGTTGAACACTGAAGCTTTCTTT.